Shown below are 25 T cell receptor beta chains from a single sample sequenced in a study of OX40 agonist ivuxolimab in advanced cancers. Assay used: immunoSEQ multiplex PCR; TCRdb lists only in-frame clones, some missing. The sample records around 78,000 clones, around 86% being singletons. This specimen was CD4+ or CD8+ T cells sorted from blood, taken in a trial of the OX40 agonist ivuxolimab. Receptors originate from an adult with an advanced solid tumor such as melanoma, head and neck, liver or kidney cancer.

The DNA of the CDR3 is TGTGCCAGCAGTCCCGGGACAGCCTCTGGAAACACCATATATTTT. Its translation: CASSPGTASGNTIYF. The rearrangement links TRBV28 to TRBJ1-3; TRBD1 agrees at 7 bases. Germline loops: CDR1 MDHEN, CDR2 SYDVKM. After removal of 5 bases from V and 0 bases from J, the junction contained 4 bases not matched to a gene. The CDR3 runs to 15 residues.

The chain links TRBV4-1 to TRBJ2-7, with D unresolved. The CDR3 has 12 residues. V was clipped by 1 base and J by 6 bases, with 7 bases between them. Germline V gene sequence: CDR1 MGHRA, CDR2 YSYEKL. This chain's CDR3 is CASSQVGVEQYF. CDR3 DNA sequence: TGCGCCAGCAGCCAAGTAGGTGTCGAGCAGTACTTC.

V usage is TRBV4-2 and J usage is TRBJ2-5; TRBD2 aligns across 7 bases. CDR1 LGHNA and CDR2 YNFKEQ come from the germline V gene. This CDR3 region has 13 residues. The V gene end was trimmed by 3 bases and the J gene end by 3 bases; junction bases not matched to a gene: 1. The CDR3 loop reads CASSQGREETQYF. The CDR3 nucleotides are TGTGCCAGCAGCCAGGGGAGGGAAGAGACCCAGTACTTC.

This clone was observed a few times. The V gene is TRBV7-2, the J gene TRBJ2-7; a possible D gene is TRBD2 (6 bases). Germline V gene sequence: CDR1 SGHTA, CDR2 FQGNSA. This CDR3 has 13 residues. V gave up 9 bases and J gave up 2 bases, with 14 bases separating them. CDR3 loop: CASTPGGAYEQYF. CDR3 nucleotide sequence: TGTGCCAGTACCCCGGGCGGGGCCTACGAGCAGTACTTC.

V is TRBV28 and J is TRBJ2-5; perhaps D is TRBD1 or TRBD2 (5 bases each). The J call is in doubt because the DNA end fits TRBJ2-7 better. The germline V gene has CDR1 MDHEN and CDR2 SYDVKM. This CDR3 region has 15 residues. In DNA form, the CDR3 reads TGTGCCAGCGGCCTTGGTCTGGGGGTCTCCTACGAGCAGTACTTC. This encodes CASGLGLGVSYEQYF.

Comments on this clone: This same CDR3 is encoded by further DNA sequences in the sample. CDR3 sequence reads: CASSLAAGVYNEQFF. Written as DNA, the CDR3 is TGTGCCAGCAGCTTAGCGGCGGGAGTTTATAATGAGCAGTTCTTC. The V gene is TRBV7-2, the J gene TRBJ2-1; 7 bases fit TRBD2. The V and J ends lost 0 bases and 7 bases, in that order; junction bases with no gene match: 6. This CDR3 has 15 amino acids. Germline CDR1 and CDR2: SGHTA and FQGNSA. Complete variable domain (other parts from reference TRBV7-2 and TRBJ2-1): GAGVSQSPSNKVTEKGKDVELRCDPISGHTALYWYRQSLGQGLEFLIYFQGNSAPDKSGLPSDRFSAERTGGSVSTLTIQRTQQEDSAVYLCASSLAAGVYNEQFFGPGTRLTVL.

The V and J genes are TRBV5-4 and TRBJ1-4; 8 positions agree with TRBD1. Germline trimming cut 4 bases from V and 2 bases from J; bases unmatched to any gene: 4. CDR3 length equals 15 residues. In germline, CDR1 is SGHNT, CDR2 YYREEE (reference sequence). DNA of the CDR3: TGTGCCAGCAGCCTGAGGACAGGGACTAATGAAAAACTGTTTTTT. Translated, it gives CASSLRTGTNEKLFF.

The rearrangement links TRBV7-9 to TRBJ1-2, with TRBD1 matching over 8 bases. The CDR3 sequence is 13 residues long. Germline CDR1 SEHNR, CDR2 FQNEAQ (reference sequence). With 5 bases clipped from V and 4 bases from J, the junction kept 3 bases outside the gene matches. CDR3: CASSDRGFYGYTF. CDR3 nucleotides: TGTGCCAGCAGCGACAGGGGCTTCTATGGCTACACCTTC.

This chain joins TRBV19 and TRBJ1-1; D possibly corresponds to TRBD1 (5 bases). The CDR3 runs 16 residues. V was trimmed by 4 bases and J by 0 bases, leaving 15 bases between them. Per germline, CDR1 LNHDA and CDR2 SQIVND (reference sequence). In DNA, the CDR3 is TGTGCCAGTAGTACCGACCGACAGCCCATGAACACTGAAGCTTTCTTT. Its translation: CASSTDRQPMNTEAFF.

The chain carries TRBV6-1 and TRBJ2-2; the match to TRBD1 covers 7 bases. Germline V CDR1 and CDR2: MNHNS, SASEGT. The CDR3 is made up of 15 amino acids. V shed 6 bases and J 0 bases; nucleotides not matched to a gene: 4. DNA for the CDR3: TGTGCCAGCAGAAAAGGACAGGCGAACACCGGGGAGCTGTTTTTT. Translation: CASRKGQANTGELFF.

The chain employs TRBV28 and TRBJ1-5; D is uncertain. Germline CDR1 reads MDHEN; CDR2 reads SYDVKM. V was clipped by 3 bases and J by 3 bases, with 12 bases between them. The CDR3 has 15 amino acids. The CDR3 region has the DNA TGTGCCAGCAGTTTCGGTCAGGTAATCAATCAGCCCCAGCATTTT. This gives the protein CASSFGQVINQPQHF.

The chain recombines TRBV12-5 with TRBJ2-2, with 7 bases matching TRBD1. The CDR3 spans 16 residues. Germline CDR1 LGHNT, CDR2 FRNRAP. V was pared by 2 bases and J by 0 bases, with 3 bases of the junction left unmatched. The CDR3 DNA sequence: TGTGCTAGTGGTTTGCTACAGGGGACGAACACCGGGGAGCTGTTTTTT. It is translated as CASGLLQGTNTGELFF. Based on the CDR3 plus reference TRBV12-5 and TRBJ2-2, the full variable domain is DARVTQTPRHKVTEMGQEVTMRCQPILGHNTVFWYRQTMMQGLELLAYFRNRAPLDDSGMPKDRFSAEMPDATLATLKIQPSEPRDSAVYFCASGLLQGTNTGELFFGEGSRLTVL.

This clone was counted a few times. J is TRBJ1-1 and V is TRBV19, with D unresolved. The CDR3 sequence is 14 residues long. Germline V lookup: CDR1 LNHDA, CDR2 SQIVND (reference sequence). The V gene lost 1 base and the J gene lost 2 bases, with 8 bases spanning the gap. This chain's CDR3 is CASSIGTVNTEAFF. CDR3 bases: TGTGCCAGTAGTATAGGCACAGTCAACACTGAAGCTTTCTTT.

This clone qualifies as medium-sized. The chain recombines TRBV7-3 with TRBJ2-2, with 9 bases lining up with TRBD1. The junction had 2 bases not matched to a gene; V was cut back by 5 bases and J by 1 base. CDR3 size: 15 residues. The germline V gene encodes CDR1 SGHTA and CDR2 FQGTGA. CDR3 sequence reads: CASSTGQGNTGELFF. CDR3 sequence (DNA): TGTGCCAGCAGCACGGGACAGGGGAACACCGGGGAGCTGTTTTTT.

The chain is built from TRBV2 and TRBJ2-3; 9 nucleotides match TRBD1. There are 14 residues in the CDR3. CDR1 is SNHLY and CDR2 is FYNNEI in the germline V gene. J lost 6 bases, V lost 5 bases, and 6 bases had no gene match. Here the CDR3 reads CASSPGQGWDTQYF. CDR3 coding DNA: TGTGCCAGCAGTCCGGGACAGGGCTGGGATACGCAGTATTTT.

The gene calls are TRBV7-9 and TRBJ2-5; no definite D call. Looked up from germline, CDR1 is SEHNR and CDR2 is FQNEAQ (reference sequence). V was trimmed by 1 base and J by 2 bases, leaving 8 bases between them. The CDR3 is 14 amino acids. In DNA form, the CDR3 reads TGTGCCAGCAGCTTAGGTGCCGGACAAGAGACCCAGTACTTC. Its translation: CASSLGAGQETQYF.

This clone was seen once. The J gene is TRBJ1-5, the V gene TRBV5-1; no firm D call. CDR3 length equals 15 residues. Trimming cost V 0 bases and J 4 bases, with 11 bases left between them. Germline V gives CDR1 SGHRS, CDR2 YFSETQ. DNA for the CDR3: TGCGCCAGCAGCTTGGAGGGAGATCAAAATCAGCCCCAGCATTTT. It is translated as CASSLEGDQNQPQHF.

This chain joins TRBV12-5 and TRBJ2-1; D not resolved. From germline, CDR1 is LGHNT and CDR2 FRNRAP. The length of the CDR3 is 12 residues. Between the trimmed V and J ends, which lost 5 bases and 4 bases, there was a span of 6 bases. Written as DNA, the CDR3 is TGTGCTAGTGGTCAGTCTTACAATGAGCAGTTCTTC. Its translation: CASGQSYNEQFF.

J is TRBJ1-6 and V is TRBV28; D not certain. This CDR3 is 11 amino acids long. Deletions cut 4 bases from V and 17 bases from J, with 12 bases between. Germline-derived CDR1 and CDR2 are MDHEN and SYDVKM. Here the CDR3 reads CASSSTFYVHF. CDR3 DNA sequence: TGTGCCAGCAGTTCTACATTTTACGTCCACTTT.

The rearrangement joins TRBV5-4 to TRBJ2-7; possibly TRBD1 or TRBD2 for D (5 bases each). Trimming took 4 bases from V and 5 from J, leaving 22 bases between them. CDR1 is SGHNT, CDR2 YYREEE, per germline (reference sequence). This CDR3 is 16 amino acids long. DNA for the CDR3: TGTGCCAGCAGCCCCTACACAGGCCAATCTAGCCACGAGCAGTACTTC. Translation: CASSPYTGQSSHEQYF.

The rearrangement uses TRBV19 and TRBJ2-1; possibly TRBD2 for D (5 bases). Deletions cut 4 bases from V and 4 bases from J, with 14 bases between. CDR1 is LNHDA and CDR2 is SQIVND in the germline V gene (reference sequence). The CDR3 has 15 residues. The CDR3 coding sequence is TGTGCCAGTAGTAGAAACCAAGGAGGTTACAATGAGCAGTTCTTC. Translating gives CASSRNQGGYNEQFF.

The chain has TRBV18 and TRBJ2-1; TRBD2 matches at 11 bases. The CDR3 runs 15 residues. With 4 bases clipped from V and 4 bases from J, the junction kept 3 bases outside the gene matches. Germline-derived CDR1 and CDR2 are KGHSH and LQKENI. Here the CDR3 DNA reads TGTGCCAGCTCACTGGGGACTAGCGGTTACAATGAGCAGTTCTTC. Its translation: CASSLGTSGYNEQFF.

This rearrangement joins TRBV18 to TRBJ1-2; TRBD1 agrees at 7 bases. The germline V gene has CDR1 KGHSH and CDR2 LQKENI. The V gene end was trimmed by 6 bases and the J gene end by 1 base; junction bases not matched to a gene: 14. The CDR3 contains 17 residues. The CDR3 region has the DNA TGTGCCAGCTCCCTAAACACAGTTGGGACAGATAACTATGGCTACACCTTC. This sequence encodes CASSLNTVGTDNYGYTF.

The genes are TRBV10-3 and TRBJ2-1; tentatively, D is TRBD2 (5 bases). V was clipped by 4 bases and J by 6 bases, with 7 bases between them. Germline CDR1 reads ENHRY; CDR2 reads SYGVKD. The CDR3 covers 12 residues. The CDR3 loop is CAISGTSNEQFF. The CDR3 DNA is TGTGCCATCAGTGGGACTTCCAATGAGCAGTTCTTC.

The V and J genes are TRBV14 and TRBJ2-5; TRBD1 matches 11 bases. J was trimmed by 2 bases and V by 0 bases; bases with no gene match: 11. There are 19 residues in the CDR3. CDR1 and CDR2 from the germline V gene are SGHDN and FVKESK. This CDR3 reads CASSQDSPVGDRGQETQYF. In DNA form, the CDR3 reads TGTGCCAGCAGCCAAGATTCCCCGGTGGGGGACAGGGGGCAAGAGACCCAGTACTTC.